This is a list of T cell receptor beta chains from one sample in a study of vaccination and CD4 T cells after COVID-19. These receptors lack a known antigen. TCRdb re-analysed the PCR reads in MiXCR, keeping a single row per CDR3 protein. The data show 20,000 to 25,000 distinct CDR3 sequences, under 60% seen once. The specimen was CD4+ T cells from blood, cultured in vitro. The receptors come from a human donor who had recovered from COVID-19. The CDR3 runs from the conserved cysteine through the conserved F or W. Fields, in order: V gene, CDR3 length, D gene, J gene, clone size, CDR3 protein, CDR3 DNA. The D gene is left open where the match is weak. Clone sizes are given selectively: once, few, many, or a class where the clone is expanded.

>TRBV23-1|16|NA|TRBJ2-2|NA
CASSPGRRGPPGELFF
TGCGCCAGCAGTCCCGGTCGGAGGGGTCCCCCCGGGGAGCTGTTTTTT
>TRBV6-5|14|NA|TRBJ2-2|NA
CASSSEGRTGELFF
TGTGCCAGCAGTTCGGAGGGTCGTACCGGGGAGCTGTTTTTT
>TRBV20-1|14|NA|TRBJ2-1|NA
CSASDTRVYNEQFF
TGCAGTGCTAGCGATACTAGGGTCTACAATGAGCAGTTCTTC
>TRBV11-2|14|TRBD2|TRBJ2-5|NA
CASSLNGGSETQYF
TGTGCCAGCAGCTTAAACGGCGGGAGTGAGACCCAGTACTTC
>TRBV1|16|NA|TRBJ2-7|NA
CTSSGGDGQVRYEQYF
TGCACCAGCAGTGGGGGAGACGGGCAGGTACGCTACGAGCAGTACTTC
>TRBV10-1|13|NA|TRBJ2-2|NA
CASSEEGRGELFF
TGCGCCAGCAGTGAAGAGGGGCGCGGGGAGCTGTTTTTT
>TRBV4-1|15|TRBD1|TRBJ1-5|NA
CASSQDGQGNQPQHF
TGCGCCAGCAGCCAAGACGGACAGGGGAATCAGCCCCAGCATTTT
>TRBV20-1|14|TRBD1|TRBJ2-5|NA
CSAPRTGGLETQYF
TGCAGTGCTCCCCGGACAGGGGGCTTAGAGACCCAGTACTTC
>TRBV30|14|TRBD1|TRBJ1-1|NA
CAWSVGTANTEAFF
TGTGCCTGGAGTGTAGGGACAGCTAACACTGAAGCTTTCTTT
>TRBV15|16|NA|TRBJ1-6|few
CATSRVARSYNSPLHF
TGTGCCACCAGCAGGGTAGCCCGCTCCTATAATTCACCCCTCCACTTT